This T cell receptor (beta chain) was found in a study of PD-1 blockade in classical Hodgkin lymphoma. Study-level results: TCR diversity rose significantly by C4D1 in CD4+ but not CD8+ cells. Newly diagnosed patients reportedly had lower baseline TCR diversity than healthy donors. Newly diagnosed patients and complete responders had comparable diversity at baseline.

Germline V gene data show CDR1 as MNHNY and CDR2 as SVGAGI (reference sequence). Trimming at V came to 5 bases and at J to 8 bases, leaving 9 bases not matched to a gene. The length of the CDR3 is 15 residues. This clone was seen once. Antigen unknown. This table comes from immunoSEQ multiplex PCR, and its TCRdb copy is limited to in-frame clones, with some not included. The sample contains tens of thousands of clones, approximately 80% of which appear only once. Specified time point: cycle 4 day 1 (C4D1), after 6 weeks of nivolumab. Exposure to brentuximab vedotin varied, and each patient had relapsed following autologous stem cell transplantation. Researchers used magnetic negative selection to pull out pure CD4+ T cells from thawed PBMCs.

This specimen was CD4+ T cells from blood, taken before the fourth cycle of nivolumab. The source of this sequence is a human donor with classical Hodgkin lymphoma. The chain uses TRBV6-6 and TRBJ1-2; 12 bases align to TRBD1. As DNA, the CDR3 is TGTGCCAGCAGTGGCCCGGGACAGGGGGCGGAAGGCTACACCTTC. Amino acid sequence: CASSGPGQGAEGYTF.